The rows below give T cell receptor beta chains drawn from one sample of a study of post-analysis software for immune sequencing data. TCRdb ran MiXCR on the PCR reads and lists one entry per CDR3 protein. The repertoire holds about 400,000 distinct CDR3 sequences, with approximately 38% as singletons. Specimen: blood. All receptors come from a girl between 10 and 17 years old with multiple sclerosis. The CDR3 runs from the conserved cysteine through the conserved F or W. Fields, in order: CDR3 DNA, CDR3 protein, clone size, J gene, V gene, D gene. The D gene is left open where the match is weak. Clone size appears in some rows only: once, few, many, or a class for an expanded clone.

TGCAGTGCTAGAGGGGAAGCCGTGAGCACAGATACGCAGTATTTT | CSARGEAVSTDTQYF | . | TRBJ2-3 | TRBV20-1 | .
TGTGCCAGCAGTTTATGGGGACTAGCGCACAATGAGCCGTTCTTC | CASSLWGLAHNEPFF | . | TRBJ2-1 | TRBV12-3/TRBV12-4 | TRBD2
TGTGCCAGCAGTCATGAAAAAAGAGCAGATACGCAGTATTTT | CASSHEKRADTQYF | . | TRBJ2-3 | TRBV12-3/TRBV12-4 | .
TGTGCCAGCAGCTTACCGGTAAATCGCGGCTCCTACGAGCAGTACTTC | CASSLPVNRGSYEQYF | . | TRBJ2-7 | TRBV7-2 | .
TGTGCCACCAGCAGTTTGCAGCAAGATACGCAGTATTTT | CATSSLQQDTQYF | . | TRBJ2-3 | TRBV15 | .
TGCGCCAGCAGCCTGGTGGGGGAATCCTACAATGAGCAGTTCTTC | CASSLVGESYNEQFF | . | TRBJ2-1 | TRBV5-1 | .
TGTGCCAGCAGATACACAGGGGAGAACTATGACTACACCTTC | CASRYTGENYDYTF | . | TRBJ1-2 | TRBV6-5 | TRBD1
TGTGCCAGCAGCTTGGGACAAGGAGGGGTTTACGAGCAGTACTTC | CASSLGQGGVYEQYF | . | TRBJ2-7 | TRBV11-2 | .
TGTGCCAGCAGTCCCTTCGACCTCAATGAGCAGTTCTTC | CASSPFDLNEQFF | . | TRBJ2-1 | TRBV14 | .
TGTGCCAGCAGGGACGACAGGTCGACGAGTGGCTACACCTTC | CASRDDRSTSGYTF | . | TRBJ1-2 | TRBV12-3/TRBV12-4 | .
TGTGCCAGCACCCCAGCTGGGGGTGGCACAGATACGCAGTATTTT | CASTPAGGGTDTQYF | few | TRBJ2-3 | TRBV2 | .
TGCAGTGCTAGTGAAGGTCGGGGTCAGCCCCAGCATTTT | CSASEGRGQPQHF | . | TRBJ1-5 | TRBV20-1 | .
TGTGCCAGCAGCTTTTGGGACGGGCCCGGGGAGCTGTTTTTT | CASSFWDGPGELFF | . | TRBJ2-2 | TRBV7-9 | .
TGTGCCAGCAGACACACAGGGGGCGCGGTAGATACGCAGTATTTT | CASRHTGGAVDTQYF | . | TRBJ2-3 | TRBV6-5 | TRBD1
TGTGTCAGCAGCCAAGCCGAGACCCAGTACTTC | CVSSQAETQYF | . | TRBJ2-5 | TRBV14 | .